These 30 T cell receptor beta chains share one sample of origin, sequenced in a study of T-cell memory formation after mild COVID-19. Using its own MiXCR run on the 5' RACE reads, TCRdb lists one record per CDR3 protein. The sample records 250,000 to 300,000 distinct CDR3 sequences, about 17% being singletons. Sequencing was carried out using PBMCs or a T cell subset sorted from them (not recorded which). The receptors stem from a man between 18 and 35 years old who had mild COVID-19 (a few samples of this study predate the infection). Cell type and time point are not known.

The chain's CDR3 is CAISDSMGRGAPDNEQFF. The CDR3 nucleotides are TGTGCCATCAGTGATTCGATGGGAAGGGGGGCCCCCGACAATGAGCAGTTCTTC. J is TRBJ2-1 and V is TRBV10-3, with D possibly being TRBD1 or TRBD2 (6 bases each). This CDR3 is 18 amino acids long. Germline loops: CDR1 ENHRY, CDR2 SYGVKD. Trimming stripped 3 bases from V and 5 bases from J, with 23 bases between.

This clonotype was picked up a small number of times. The chain joins TRBV6-5 to TRBJ2-5; no firm D call. V was pared by 6 bases and J by 2 bases, with 7 bases between. This CDR3 region has 12 residues. Germline V lookup: CDR1 MNHEY, CDR2 SVGAGI. The CDR3 region is CASRGIQETQYF. CDR3 in DNA: TGTGCCAGCAGAGGGATTCAAGAGACCCAGTACTTC.

Many counts were recorded for this clonotype. The rearrangement joins TRBV9 to TRBJ2-7, with unresolved D. Between the trimmed V and J ends, which lost 3 bases and 3 bases, there was a span of 4 bases. This CDR3 comprises 11 residues. Germline V gives CDR1 SGDLS, CDR2 YYNGEE. In DNA form, the CDR3 reads TGTGCCAGCAGCGCGGGCTACGAGCAGTACTTC. It yields the protein CASSAGYEQYF.

CDR3 region: CASSPRPGDSYEQYF. In DNA, the CDR3 is TGTGCCAGCAGTCCCCGTCCAGGGGACTCCTACGAGCAGTACTTC. The gene calls are TRBV7-9 and TRBJ2-7; tentatively, D is TRBD1 (6 bases). CDR1 is SEHNR, CDR2 FQNEAQ, per germline (reference sequence). Trimming shortened V by 6 bases and J by 0 bases, and 15 bases separated the two germline ends. The CDR3 spans 15 residues. Full variable domain (outside the CDR3, taken from reference TRBV7-9 and TRBJ2-7): DTGVSQNPRHKITKRGQNVTFRCDPISEHNRLYWYRQTLGQGPEFLTYFQNEAQLEKSRLLSDRFSAERPKGSFSTLEIQRTEQGDSAMYLCASSPRPGDSYEQYFGPGTRLTVT.

This clonotype was counted only a few times. The CDR3 region is CASSLMAANTGELFF. The CDR3 region has the DNA TGTGCCAGCAGCTTAATGGCAGCGAACACCGGGGAGCTGTTTTTT. The chain employs TRBV7-2 and TRBJ2-2; D gene unclear. Trimming removed 2 bases from V and 0 bases from J, with 7 bases in between. The CDR3 runs 15 residues. Germline CDR1 SGHTA, CDR2 FQGNSA.

The chain recombines TRBV20-1 with TRBJ1-2, with D hard to call. CDR3 length: 13 residues. Germline-derived CDR1 and CDR2 are DFQATT and SNEGSKA (reference sequence). V was pared by 1 base and J by 2 bases, with 8 bases between. This CDR3 is CSARAEDNYGYTF. CDR3 DNA: TGCAGTGCTAGAGCGGAAGACAACTATGGCTACACCTTC.

In its sample, this clonotype was seen many times. The chain joins TRBV4-1 to TRBJ2-3; D may be TRBD2 (6 bases). CDR1 and CDR2 from the germline V gene are MGHRA and YSYEKL. V lost 1 base and J lost 8, with 7 bases in between. This CDR3 comprises 12 residues. DNA of the CDR3: TGCGCCAGCAGCCAAGTGGGGGGTACGCAGTATTTT. Translating it yields CASSQVGGTQYF.

This chain uses TRBV7-9 with TRBJ1-1; D is unresolved. Germline V gene data show CDR1 as SEHNR and CDR2 as FQNEAQ (reference sequence). The CDR3 is 12 amino acids. Trimming stripped 5 bases from V and 5 bases from J, with 9 bases between. This chain's CDR3 is CASSQQRTEAFF. The CDR3 DNA reads as TGTGCCAGCAGCCAACAAAGGACTGAAGCTTTCTTT.

This chain connects TRBV6-5 to TRBJ1-1; no firm D call. The germline V and J ends were trimmed by 8 bases and 1 base, with 5 bases remaining between them. Looked up from germline, CDR1 is MNHEY and CDR2 is SVGAGI. This CDR3 region has 11 residues. The CDR3 here is CASWGNTEAFF. The CDR3 nucleotides are TGTGCCAGCTGGGGGAACACTGAAGCTTTCTTT.

The chain has TRBV4-1 and TRBJ2-7, with TRBD1 matching 8 bases. The CDR3 has 15 amino acids. J gave up 6 bases and V 1 base, and 8 bases lay outside the gene matches. The germline gives CDR1 MGHRA, CDR2 YSYEKL. Here the CDR3 DNA reads TGCGCCAGCAGCCAAGGAAGAGGACAGGGTGGCGAGCAGTACGTC. Translation gives CASSQGRGQGGEQYV.

The chain combines TRBV4-1 with TRBJ2-1, with unresolved D. Germline loops: CDR1 MGHRA, CDR2 YSYEKL. This CDR3 region has 15 residues. V was clipped by 4 bases and J by 6 bases, with 16 bases between them. The chain's CDR3 is CASSLSPGRANEQFF. In nucleotides, the CDR3 is TGCGCCAGCAGCCTCTCCCCCGGGCGAGCCAATGAGCAGTTCTTC.

This clonotype was counted many times. The V call is TRBV7-2, the J call TRBJ1-5; no clear D gene. Per the germline V gene, CDR1 is SGHTA and CDR2 is FQGNSA. The CDR3 is 12 residues long. Trimming removed 1 base from V and 13 bases from J, with 11 bases in between. This CDR3 is CASSLGPRPQHF. CDR3 nucleotides: TGTGCCAGCAGCTTAGGGCCCAGGCCACAGCATTTT. Looking up the rest from reference TRBV7-2 and TRBJ1-5 gives the full variable domain: GAGVSQSPSNKVTEKGKDVELRCDPISGHTALYWYRQSLGQGLEFLIYFQGNSAPDKSGLPSDRFSAERTGGSVSTLTIQRTQQEDSAVYLCASSLGPRPQHFGDGTRLSIL.

The V call is TRBV20-1, the J call TRBJ2-3; D is ambiguous. CDR3 length: 13 residues. Per germline, CDR1 DFQATT and CDR2 SNEGSKA (reference sequence). Trimming pared 6 bases from V and 6 bases from J, leaving 16 bases between. The CDR3, as DNA: TGCAGTGCCGGTGGGCTAGTAAGGGATACGCAGTATTTT. Protein: CSAGGLVRDTQYF.

This clonotype was detected a few times. This CDR3 reads CASSSGTKGIQYF. CDR3 nucleotides: TGCGCCAGCAGCTCCGGGACGAAGGGCATTCAGTACTTC. The chain couples TRBV5-1 to TRBJ2-4; D could derive from TRBD1 or TRBD2 (5 bases each). This CDR3 is built from 13 residues. CDR1 is SGHRS, CDR2 YFSETQ, per germline. The V and J ends lost 3 bases and 9 bases respectively, with 13 bases between them.

This clonotype has a single count. This rearrangement joins TRBV6-2 or TRBV6-3 to TRBJ2-1, with D unresolved. This CDR3 contains 16 residues. Per germline, CDR1 MNHEY and CDR2 SVGEGT. V was cut by 7 bases and J by 0 bases, with 16 bases left in between. CDR3 coding DNA: TGTGCCAGCACCCAAATAGGAGATACCTCCTACAATGAGCAGTTCTTC. This translates into CASTQIGDTSYNEQFF.

This sequence joins TRBV12-3 or TRBV12-4 and TRBJ2-2; TRBD2 matches at 13 bases. CDR3 length: 16 residues. Losses at the gene ends were 8 bases for V and 6 bases for J; bases not matched to a gene: 9. The CDR3 nucleotides are TGTGCCAGCCCGGGACTAGCGGGGTCAGGGCCCGGGGAGCTGTTTTTT. Translating it yields CASPGLAGSGPGELFF.

This clonotype appeared a few times. The rearrangement links TRBV6-5 to TRBJ1-2, with 10 bases matching TRBD1. J lost 4 bases, V lost 2 bases, and 13 bases had no gene match. Germline V gives CDR1 MNHEY, CDR2 SVGAGI. The CDR3 extends over 18 amino acids. CDR3 residues: CASSYGGPGQGTVYGYTF. CDR3 nucleotides: TGTGCCAGCAGTTACGGAGGACCGGGACAGGGGACGGTCTATGGCTACACCTTC.

This clonotype was picked up a small number of times. The CDR3 loop is CASSPPIRDEQFF. Written as DNA, the CDR3 is TGTGCCAGCTCACCACCGATCAGGGATGAGCAGTTCTTC. V and J are TRBV18 and TRBJ2-1, with D possibly TRBD1 on 5 matching bases. This CDR3 is built from 13 residues. V shed 0 bases and J shed 8 bases, with 8 bases lying between them. CDR1 and CDR2 from the germline V gene are KGHSH and LQKENI.

This clonotype has more than one count but fewer than ten. The chain joins TRBV7-9 to TRBJ2-5; D is unclear. Germline CDR1 reads SEHNR; CDR2 reads FQNEAQ (reference sequence). Trimming stripped 5 bases from V and 5 bases from J, with 12 bases between. This CDR3 contains 13 residues. The CDR3 loop reads CASSPDIEETQYF. CDR3 in DNA: TGTGCCAGCAGCCCGGATATAGAGGAGACCCAGTACTTC.

The rearrangement uses TRBV5-6 and TRBJ2-1; D is possibly TRBD2 (6 bases). From germline, CDR1 is SGHDT and CDR2 YYEEEE. The CDR3 contains 16 residues. The V gene lost 0 bases and the J gene lost 0 bases, with 10 bases spanning the gap. The CDR3 nucleotides are TGTGCCAGCAGCTTGGATGCGGGGAGCTCCTACAATGAGCAGTTCTTC. Translating gives CASSLDAGSSYNEQFF.

The chain joins TRBV10-3 to TRBJ2-2, with 15 bases lining up with TRBD2. Germline assignment: CDR1 ENHRY and CDR2 SYGVKD. V gave up 6 bases and J gave up 0 bases; unmatched junction bases: 2. The CDR3 has 17 residues. In DNA, the CDR3 is TGTGCCATCAGGGGGACTAGCGGGGGGACGAACACCGGGGAGCTGTTTTTT. This gives the protein CAIRGTSGGTNTGELFF.

This clonotype has only a few counts. The V call is TRBV29-1, the J call TRBJ1-1; weak D call: TRBD1 (6 bases). The CDR3 has 13 residues. Germline V gives CDR1 SQVTM, CDR2 ANQGSEA. Trimming shortened V by 7 bases and J by 1 base, and 13 bases separated the two germline ends. The CDR3 sequence: CSGREQGNTEAFF. The CDR3 coding sequence is TGCAGCGGTAGGGAACAGGGGAACACTGAAGCTTTCTTT.

The gene calls are TRBV5-4 and TRBJ2-3, with D possibly TRBD2 on 5 matching bases. Per germline, CDR1 SGHNT and CDR2 YYREEE (reference sequence). There are 16 residues in the CDR3. The V end lost 1 base, the J end lost 3 bases, and 15 bases lay between the germline ends. DNA for the CDR3: TGTGCCAGCAGCTTGTCTGTAGCTAGCCTAACAGATACGCAGTATTTT. It is translated as CASSLSVASLTDTQYF.

This clonotype was detected only a few times. The CDR3 bases are TGCAGTGCCACCTACGGACAGTTTATCACAGATACGCAGTATTTT. Protein sequence: CSATYGQFITDTQYF. The V call is TRBV20-1, the J call TRBJ2-3, with D perhaps matching TRBD1 (6 bases). CDR1 is DFQATT and CDR2 is SNEGSKA in the germline V gene (reference sequence). This CDR3 is built from 15 residues. V lost 6 bases and J lost 2, with 18 bases in between.

The genes are TRBV5-1 and TRBJ1-4, with D tentatively TRBD1 (5 bases). The CDR3 is made up of 16 amino acids. Trimming removed 4 bases from V and 10 bases from J, with 23 bases in between. Germline assignment: CDR1 SGHRS and CDR2 YFSETQ. CDR3 residues: CASSGSSGQRRGKLFF. The CDR3 region has the DNA TGCGCCAGCAGCGGGTCGTCGGGGCAGCGGCGGGGAAAACTGTTTTTT.

The chain has TRBV4-3 and TRBJ2-7; weak D call: TRBD2 (7 bases). Germline CDR1 LGHNA, CDR2 YSLEER. V was clipped by 0 bases and J by 6 bases, with 15 bases between them. CDR3 length: 15 amino acids. CDR3 loop: CASSQDGGPGGEQYF. CDR3 nucleotides: TGCGCCAGCAGCCAAGACGGGGGGCCCGGGGGCGAGCAGTACTTC.

The rearrangement uses TRBV12-3 or TRBV12-4 and TRBJ1-1; D is ambiguous. Trimming left V 6 bases short and J 5 bases short, with 13 bases between. This CDR3 has 13 residues. In DNA, the CDR3 is TGTGCCAGCAGCCGCCCCGAGGGAACTGAAGCTTTCTTT. Its translation is CASSRPEGTEAFF.

The chain is built from TRBV12-3 or TRBV12-4 and TRBJ2-1; 13 bases match TRBD2. The CDR3 is made up of 17 amino acids. Germline trimming cut 4 bases from V and 3 bases from J; bases unmatched to any gene: 6. CDR3 in amino acids: CASSSWTSGGFYNEQFF. Written as DNA, the CDR3 is TGTGCCAGCAGTTCCTGGACTAGCGGGGGCTTCTACAATGAGCAGTTCTTC.

The CDR3 is CASSSHRTRDRGDTQYF. In DNA, the CDR3 is TGTGCCAGCAGCTCACACAGAACCCGGGACAGAGGAGATACGCAGTATTTT. The chain has TRBV7-9 and TRBJ2-3; TRBD1 aligns across 7 bases. V lost 4 bases, J lost 5 bases, and 15 bases stayed unmatched. The CDR3 has 17 amino acids. The germline V gene has CDR1 SEHNR and CDR2 FQNEAQ (reference sequence).

This clonotype occurred many times. The genes are TRBV12-3 or TRBV12-4 and TRBJ2-5; 9 bases fit TRBD1. The CDR3 has 14 residues. V lost 5 bases and J lost 5; bases outside the gene matches: 6. The CDR3: CASSPQGARETQYF. The CDR3 bases are TGTGCCAGCAGTCCACAGGGGGCGCGGGAGACCCAGTACTTC.